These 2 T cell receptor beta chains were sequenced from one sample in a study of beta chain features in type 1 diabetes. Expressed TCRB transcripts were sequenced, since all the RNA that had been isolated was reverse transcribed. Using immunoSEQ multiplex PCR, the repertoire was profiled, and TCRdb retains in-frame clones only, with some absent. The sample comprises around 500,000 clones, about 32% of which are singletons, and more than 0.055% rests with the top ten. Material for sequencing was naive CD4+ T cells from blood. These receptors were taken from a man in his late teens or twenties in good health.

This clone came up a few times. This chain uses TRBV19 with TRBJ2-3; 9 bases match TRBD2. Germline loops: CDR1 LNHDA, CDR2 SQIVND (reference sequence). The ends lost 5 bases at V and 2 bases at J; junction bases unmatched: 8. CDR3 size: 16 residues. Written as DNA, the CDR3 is TGTGCCAGTAGTTCCCGCCTAGCGGGGATCACAGATACGCAGTATTTT. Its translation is CASSSRLAGITDTQYF. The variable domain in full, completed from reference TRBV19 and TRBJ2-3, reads DGGITQSPKYLFRKEGQNVTLSCEQNLNHDAMYWYRQDPGQGLRLIYYSQIVNDFQKGDIAEGYSVSREKKESFPLTVTSAQKNPTAFYLCASSSRLAGITDTQYFGPGTRLTVL.

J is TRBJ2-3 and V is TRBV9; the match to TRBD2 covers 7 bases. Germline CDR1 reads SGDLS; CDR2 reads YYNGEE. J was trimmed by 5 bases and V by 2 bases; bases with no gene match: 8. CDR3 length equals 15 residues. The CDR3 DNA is TGTGCCAGCAGCGTCCTAGCGGCGTGGCGAGATACGCAGTATTTT. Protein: CASSVLAAWRDTQYF. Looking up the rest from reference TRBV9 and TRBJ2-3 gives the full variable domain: DSGVTQTPKHLITATGQRVTLRCSPRSGDLSVYWYQQSLDQGLQFLIQYYNGEERAKGNILERFSAQQFPDLHSELNLSSLELGDSALYFCASSVLAAWRDTQYFGPGTRLTVL.